One and the same sample provided the 19 T cell receptor beta chains below, sequenced in a study of CD8+CD57+ T cells in acquired aplastic anemia. Genomic DNA templated the TCR beta VDJ and CDR3 profiling. TCRdb called the reads again in MiXCR, with one record for every CDR3 protein. This table holds around 250,000 distinct CDR3 sequences, approximately 56% found once. The specimen was sorted CD4+, CD8+, or CD8+CD57+ T cells (not recorded which) from PBMCs. The receptors shown here come from a human donor with severe aplastic anemia or a healthy control (not recorded which).

The chain employs TRBV7-2 and TRBJ2-7; the D gene is possibly TRBD2 (6 bases). The germline gives CDR1 SGHTA, CDR2 FQGNSA. The CDR3 consists of 14 residues. Trimming stripped 7 bases from V and 7 bases from J, with 20 bases between. CDR3 protein: CASTAGLSSREQYF. The DNA of the CDR3 is TGTGCCAGCACCGCGGGACTTTCGTCGCGAGAGCAGTACTTC. Drawing the rest from reference TRBV7-2 and TRBJ2-7, the complete variable domain is GAGVSQSPSNKVTEKGKDVELRCDPISGHTALYWYRQSLGQGLEFLIYFQGNSAPDKSGLPSDRFSAERTGGSVSTLTIQRTQQEDSAVYLCASTAGLSSREQYFGPGTRLTVT.

This clonotype was picked up a small number of times. For the CDR3, the DNA is TGTGCCAGCAGGTCACAGGGGGCGCGGAACACTGAAGCTTTCTTT. Translation gives CASRSQGARNTEAFF. This rearrangement joins TRBV2 to TRBJ1-1; 9 bases are shared with TRBD1. This CDR3 has 15 residues. V lost 6 bases to trimming and J lost 1 base; unmatched junction nucleotides: 6. The germline V gene encodes CDR1 SNHLY and CDR2 FYNNEI.

This clonotype came up many times. The chain has TRBV12-3 or TRBV12-4 and TRBJ1-5; 7 bases agree with TRBD1. The CDR3 is 15 amino acids. V lost 3 bases, J lost 2 bases, and 4 bases stayed unmatched. CDR3 sequence reads: CASSFRDRGNQPQHF. The CDR3 coding sequence is TGTGCCAGCAGTTTTCGAGACAGGGGCAATCAGCCCCAGCATTTT.

The chain links TRBV19 to TRBJ1-4; 7 bases are a match to TRBD1. The germline gives CDR1 LNHDA, CDR2 SQIVND (reference sequence). V was pared by 4 bases and J by 7 bases, with 12 bases of the junction left unmatched. CDR3 length equals 16 residues. The CDR3 coding sequence is TGTGCCAGTAGTACCTCCGGGACAGTGGTCCGTGAAAAACTGTTTTTT. This gives the protein CASSTSGTVVREKLFF. The full variable domain, its missing parts supplied by reference TRBV19 and TRBJ1-4, is DGGITQSPKYLFRKEGQNVTLSCEQNLNHDAMYWYRQDPGQGLRLIYYSQIVNDFQKGDIAEGYSVSREKKESFPLTVTSAQKNPTAFYLCASSTSGTVVREKLFFGSGTQLSVL.

This clonotype was seen many times. The chain uses TRBV6-1 and TRBJ1-6, with D possibly matching TRBD1 (6 bases). Trimming pared 7 bases from V and 6 bases from J, leaving 19 bases between. Germline V lookup: CDR1 MNHNS, CDR2 SASEGT. This CDR3 contains 16 residues. The DNA of the CDR3 is TGTGCCAGCAAGACGGGTTCGGACAGAGCTAATTCACCCCTCCACTTT. Protein product: CASKTGSDRANSPLHF.

The V gene is TRBV9, the J gene TRBJ2-1; D not resolved. The CDR3 contains 13 residues. The germline V gene has CDR1 SGDLS and CDR2 YYNGEE. V lost 3 bases, J lost 2 bases, and 6 bases lay in between. The CDR3 is CASSDRAYNEQFF. CDR3 nucleotides: TGTGCCAGCAGCGACAGAGCCTACAATGAGCAGTTCTTC.

This clonotype was seen repeatedly, ten times or more. The genes are TRBV7-6 and TRBJ2-7, with a tentative D call TRBD1 (6 bases). The V end was cut by 5 bases, the J end by 1 base, with 12 bases between. The length of the CDR3 is 14 residues. Germline CDR1 and CDR2: SGHVS and FNYEAQ. This chain's CDR3 is CASSPQGKSYEQYF. The CDR3, as DNA: TGTGCCAGCAGCCCACAGGGAAAGTCCTACGAGCAGTACTTC.

This chain uses TRBV7-8 with TRBJ2-7; TRBD2 aligns across 7 bases. With 1 base clipped from V and 2 bases from J, the junction kept 5 bases outside the gene matches. Looked up from germline, CDR1 is SGHVS and CDR2 is FQNEAQ. The CDR3 runs to 15 residues. DNA of the CDR3: TGTGCCAGCAGCTTAGATTGGGGAGGGGCCTACGAGCAGTACTTC. This gives the protein CASSLDWGGAYEQYF. The whole variable domain, remainder taken from reference TRBV7-8 and TRBJ2-7, is GAGVSQSPRYKVAKRGQDVALRCDPISGHVSLFWYQQALGQGPEFLTYFQNEAQLDKSGLPSDRFFAERPEGSVSTLKIQRTQQEDSAVYLCASSLDWGGAYEQYFGPGTRLTVT.

There are a few counts of this clonotype. The genes are TRBV3-1 and TRBJ1-2; D is undetermined. The V end was cut by 5 bases, the J end by 4 bases, with 17 bases between. The CDR3 totals 15 residues. Germline-derived CDR1 and CDR2 are LGHDT and YNNKEL (reference sequence). The CDR3 DNA is TGTGCCAGCAGCTCACAAGGTTCAGTGATCTATGGCTACACCTTC. Translated, it gives CASSSQGSVIYGYTF.

The chain recombines TRBV7-9 with TRBJ1-2, with 7 bases that match TRBD1. V lost 5 bases and J lost 7; bases outside the gene matches: 13. This CDR3 has 15 amino acids. Germline V gives CDR1 SEHNR, CDR2 FQNEAQ (reference sequence). The CDR3: CASSPGTVGAGGYTF. The DNA for the CDR3 is TGTGCCAGCAGCCCCGGGACAGTCGGAGCGGGTGGCTACACCTTC.

This clonotype was seen only once. This rearrangement joins TRBV2 to TRBJ2-3; a possible D gene is TRBD1 (6 bases). CDR1 SNHLY and CDR2 FYNNEI come from the germline V gene. The ends were cut back, 7 bases at V and 3 bases at J, with 8 bases in the middle. The CDR3 is 12 residues long. CDR3 sequence: CASTGDTDTQYF. In DNA form, the CDR3 reads TGTGCCAGCACAGGGGATACAGATACGCAGTATTTT.

Note on this clonotype: This may come from a read error, since a much larger clone is one base off. The V call is TRBV7-9, the J call TRBJ1-2; TRBD1 might be the D (5 bases). The germline gives CDR1 SEHNR, CDR2 FQNEAQ (reference sequence). The length of the CDR3 is 16 residues. CDR3 in amino acids: CASSQGSARANYGCTF. CDR3 DNA sequence: TGTGCCAGCAGCCAAGGGTCTGCCAGGGCCAACTATGGCTGCACCTTC. Full variable domain (remainder filled in from reference TRBV7-9 and TRBJ1-2): DTGVSQNPRHKITKRGQNVTFRCDPISEHNRLYWYRQTLGQGPEFLTYFQNEAQLEKSRLLSDRFSAERPKGSFSTLEIQRTEQGDSAMYLCASSQGSARANYGCTFGSGTRLTVV.

This clonotype showed up many times. A read error may account for a junction end that differs from germline. This chain uses TRBV5-6 with TRBJ2-1, with D possibly being TRBD2 (7 bases). The CDR3 is made up of 13 amino acids. The germline V gene encodes CDR1 SGHDT and CDR2 YYEEEE. This CDR3 reads CASSLVLGGRKLF. CDR3 bases: TGTGCCAGCAGCTTGGTCTTGGGGGGGCGAAAGCTCTTC.

The V call is TRBV29-1, the J call TRBJ2-2; TRBD1 might be the D (5 bases). Per germline, CDR1 SQVTM and CDR2 ANQGSEA. CDR3 length: 13 amino acids. V lost 5 bases, J lost 5 bases, and 12 bases lay in between. In nucleotides, the CDR3 is TGCAGCGTTCTCCAGGGCACTACCGGGGAGCTGTTTTTT. Protein: CSVLQGTTGELFF.

This clonotype was found once. CDR3 coding DNA: TGTGCCAGCAGTGAATGGGGCAGCGGCAATCAGCCCCAGCATTTT. As protein: CASSEWGSGNQPQHF. The chain carries TRBV25-1 and TRBJ1-5; a weak D match, TRBD1 (5 bases). Germline CDR1 and CDR2: MGHDK and SYGVNS. The CDR3 spans 15 residues. Trimming removed 1 base at V and 2 bases at J, with 9 bases between.

The gene calls are TRBV2 and TRBJ2-7, with 9 bases fitting TRBD1. The ends lost 8 bases at V and 6 bases at J; junction bases unmatched: 14. This CDR3 comprises 15 residues. The germline gives CDR1 SNHLY, CDR2 FYNNEI. The CDR3 nucleotides are TGTGCCAGCGTCGACCCGGGACAGGGAGGCCTCGAGCAGTACTTC. It codes for CASVDPGQGGLEQYF.

The chain employs TRBV20-1 and TRBJ2-7, with 7 bases aligning to TRBD1. The germline gives CDR1 DFQATT, CDR2 SNEGSKA (reference sequence). The trim removed 1 base at V and 5 bases at J, leaving 11 bases unmatched. This CDR3 region has 15 residues. This CDR3 reads CSARGTDRERDEQYF. The CDR3 coding sequence is TGCAGTGCTAGAGGCACAGACAGGGAGCGAGACGAGCAGTACTTC.

This clonotype was recorded many times. The CDR3 DNA reads TGCAGTGCTAGAGAGGGGGGACTTTATCAGCCCCAGCATTTT. This gives the protein CSAREGGLYQPQHF. The genes are TRBV20-1 and TRBJ1-5, with TRBD1 as a possible D gene (5 bases). Trimming left V 0 bases short and J 5 bases short, with 11 bases between. This CDR3 is built from 14 residues. From germline, CDR1 is DFQATT and CDR2 SNEGSKA (reference sequence).

This clonotype appeared many times. V is TRBV6-1 and J is TRBJ2-1, with TRBD2 matching 11 bases. Germline V gives CDR1 MNHNS, CDR2 SASEGT. The length of the CDR3 is 19 residues. V lost 8 bases to trimming and J lost 4 bases; unmatched junction nucleotides: 19. CDR3 sequence reads: CASHGPGLSGTSGYNEQFF. The CDR3 DNA sequence: TGTGCCAGCCACGGACCGGGGTTGAGCGGGACTAGCGGATACAATGAGCAGTTCTTC.